This is a list of T cell receptor beta chains from one sample in a study of blood T cell repertoires in COVID-19. Libraries were prepared by immunoSEQ multiplex PCR; TCRdb keeps only in-frame clonotypes and omits some of them. This repertoire shows 80,000 to 95,000 clones, around nine tenths found once; its top ten account for 3% to 4%. Sequenced material: peripheral blood. The receptors stem from a woman aged 70-85 years with acute or convalescent COVID-19. Both conserved end residues are part of each CDR3. D genes are given only for firm matches. Clone sizes are given selectively: once, few, many, or a class where the clone is expanded.

j_call v_call clone_size d_call cdr3_nt cdr3_aa
TRBJ1-5 TRBV5-1 NA NA TGCGCCAGCAGCTTGAGTGGCCTAGCGAGCAATCAGCCCCAGCATTTT CASSLSGLASNQPQHF
TRBJ2-3 TRBV5-1 NA NA TGCGCCAGCAGCTTGAATCGGGATACGCAGTATTTT CASSLNRDTQYF
TRBJ2-3 TRBV5-8 NA NA TGTGCCAGCAGCACTCGACAGGGAGGAGGCACAGATACGCAGTATTTT CASSTRQGGGTDTQYF
TRBJ2-3 TRBV6-5 NA TRBD2 TGTGCCAGCAGACTAGCGGGAGCATCAGATACGCAGTATTTT CASRLAGASDTQYF
TRBJ1-2 TRBV9 NA NA TGTGCCAGCAGCTCCGGGGGGCCCCGGGGCTATGGCTACACCTTC CASSSGGPRGYGYTF
TRBJ2-7 TRBV28 NA NA TGTGCCAGCAGGACTTCCTACGAGCAGTACTTC CASRTSYEQYF
TRBJ1-1 TRBV28 NA TRBD1 TGTGCCAGCAGTTTATACGGGACAGGGGGCAGTGGGACTGAAGCTTTCTTT CASSLYGTGGSGTEAFF
TRBJ1-4 TRBV10-2 NA NA TGCGCCAGCAGCCCCGAGGGCGAAAAACTGTTTTTT CASSPEGEKLFF
TRBJ2-3 TRBV5-1 NA NA TGCGCCAGCAGCGGGGATAGCGATCCAGATACGCAGTATTTT CASSGDSDPDTQYF
TRBJ2-7 TRBV7-9 NA TRBD1 TGTGCCAGCAGCTTAGAGGCGCCGGGACAGGGAAGTAAAATGTTC CASSLEAPGQGSKMF
TRBJ2-2 TRBV11-2 NA TRBD1 TGTGCCAGCAGCTTAGAGGACAGGGTCCTCGGGGAGCTGTTTTTT CASSLEDRVLGELFF
TRBJ2-1 TRBV12-3/TRBV12-4 NA TRBD2 TGTGCCAGCAGTCCCCTAGCGGGCCGGGAGTTCTTC CASSPLAGREFF
TRBJ2-5 TRBV2 NA TRBD2 TGTGCCAGCAGTGATCCTAGCGGGGGCCAAGAGACCCAGTACTTC CASSDPSGGQETQYF
TRBJ1-2 TRBV2 NA NA TGTGCCAGCAGTGAGCAGGGGCTTCGGAGTAACTATGGCTACACCTTC CASSEQGLRSNYGYTF
TRBJ1-1 TRBV28 NA TRBD1 TGTGCCAGCAGTTATACCCGGGACAGGGGCACTGAAGCTTTCTTT CASSYTRDRGTEAFF
TRBJ1-5 TRBV19 NA TRBD1 TGTGCCAGTAGTATAACAGGGGGCTTGAATCAGCCCCAGCATTTT CASSITGGLNQPQHF
TRBJ2-7 TRBV15 NA NA TGTGCCACCAGCAGAGAAGAGTTGGGGCACTCCTACGAGCAGTACTTC CATSREELGHSYEQYF
TRBJ2-5 TRBV3-1/TRBV3-2 NA TRBD2 TGTGCCAGCAGCCCAGGGGGGCAGCCGGGACTAGCGGGAGTGGAGACCCAGTACTTC CASSPGGQPGLAGVETQYF
TRBJ2-2 TRBV6-5 NA NA TGTGCCAGCAGGCTACCCATACCGAACACCGGGGAGCTGTTTTTT CASRLPIPNTGELFF
TRBJ1-4 TRBV30 few NA TGTGCCTCCATTCCCCAGGGATGGGATGAAAAACTGTTTTTT CASIPQGWDEKLFF
TRBJ1-1 TRBV6-5 NA NA TGTGCCAGCGCCCTGACGGGGGTGAACACTGAAGCTTTCTTT CASALTGVNTEAFF
TRBJ2-1 TRBV28 once NA TGTGCCAGCAGTTTAAGGGGTTGGCTAGCGAGGTCTAGCTCCTACAATGAGCAGTTCTTC CASSLRGWLARSSSYNEQFF
TRBJ2-1 TRBV7-6 NA TRBD1 TGTGCCAGCAGCTTAGGTAGGGGGCGAACTGAGCAGTTCTTC CASSLGRGRTEQFF
TRBJ2-2 TRBV10-2 NA NA TGCGCCAGCGGCGGCTACACCGGGGAGCTGTTTTTT CASGGYTGELFF